This TCR beta chain comes out of a study of blood T cells in healthy people across ages (dated by TCRdb to between 2014 and 2017). The study in broad terms: In model experiments, template switching captured about one uniquely barcoded TCR beta cDNA molecule for every two T cells. Using deep sequencing normalized with unique cDNA molecular identifiers, the study measured how TCR beta repertoire diversity changes with age. Four age groups were formed from the donors: young (average approximately 17 years), middle-aged (approximately 40), aged (under 70) and long-lived (less than 85). To avoid experimental bias, donors of different ages were distributed randomly across sequencing lanes. The study analyzed two additional independent replicas of 1 million unique cDNA reads from the same blood draw for two donors, one aged 18 to 30 and one aged 80 or older. Overall study results and their limits: Estimates of total diversity based on one million sequenced T cells were regarded as lower bounds and as underestimates. Since profiling was done on bulk unsorted PBMCs, naive and antigen-experienced compartments could not be conclusively compared. A strong correlation was found between observed TCR beta diversity and the percentage of naive T cells measured by flow cytometry. Observed TCR beta diversity per million T cells fell roughly linearly with age, and a significant reduction was already apparent by age roughly 41. Because the CMV infection status of the donors was unknown, age-related changes in expanded clonotypes may potentially have been confounded. Compared with the aged group, the long-lived group had more naive CD4+ T cells, fewer expanded clones and increased TCR diversity, suggesting age selection.

The library was prepared using 5' RACE. Sequencer: Illumina HiSeq 2500. The second PCR ran for roughly 6 to 11 cycles and used a J-beta primer mix along with a sample-barcoded 5' primer. A template-switch 5' adaptor carrying 12 random nucleotides introduced a unique molecular identifier onto each TCR beta cDNA molecule. At least 2.5 million CDR3-containing paired-end reads were obtained from each sample. The Mint cDNA synthesis kit, primed by a TRBC-specific oligonucleotide, was used to synthesize first-strand cDNA from all RNA. All cDNA was treated with uracil-DNA glycosylase and then went through a first 18-cycle PCR with the universal primers M1SS and BC2_uni_R. As for the authors' bioinformatics: For normalization, 1 million high-quality reads were randomly selected from each sample, with every read carrying a distinct molecular identifier. Instead of being binned into consensus sequences, reads with shared molecular identifiers were discarded. MiTCR, with a Q25 quality threshold and the strictest error-elimination algorithm, was used for CDR3 identification, clonotype clustering and error correction. A nonparametric unseen species model with Euler transformation was used to estimate a lower bound on total TCR beta diversity. Through fastp at Q25 and MiXCR, TCRdb rebuilt clones from the public reads, retaining in-frame beta chains. Here each entry gathers all rows of one CDR3 protein and keeps the most common genes and DNA. These V and J calls originate from TCRdb's pipeline instead of the authors' own analysis. The sample table holds around 970,000 distinct CDR3 sequences, of which 45% to 60% were seen once. Over 20% of the sample comes from the top ten.

Relative to germline, V is 4 bases shorter and J is 6 bases shorter, with 9 bases between their ends. The CDR3 covers 11 residues, taking in both the cysteine and the phenylalanine. The kept DNA is CDR3 alone, 33 bases in frame from the first base. Looking up the germline V gene (reference sequence) yields CDR1 GTSNPN and CDR2 SVGIG. The roughly 39 donors, aged 6 to 90 years, were systemically healthy Caucasian individuals from Russia. Each donor gave ten milliliters of peripheral blood, drawn into EDTA-treated Vacutainer tubes. Ficoll-Paque density-gradient centrifugation was used to isolate PBMCs, with at least 7 million per sample. Total RNA, at least 6 micrograms per sample, was extracted from PBMCs with Trizol reagent. Naive CD45RAhigh/CD27high T cell percentages were measured by flow cytometry on a PBMC aliquot from every donor. This clonotype was seen a few times. There is no known antigen for this receptor. No much larger clone exists at a distance of one base, and base qualities are not known.

The sequence is built from TRBV30 and TRBJ1-2; possibly the D gene is TRBD1, per 5 matching bases. The receptor was derived from a woman aged 55 to 70 in good health. The material sequenced was blood. CDR3 region: CAWNRGNGYTF. The nucleotide sequence reads as follows: TGTGCCTGGAATAGGGGAAATGGCTACACCTTC.